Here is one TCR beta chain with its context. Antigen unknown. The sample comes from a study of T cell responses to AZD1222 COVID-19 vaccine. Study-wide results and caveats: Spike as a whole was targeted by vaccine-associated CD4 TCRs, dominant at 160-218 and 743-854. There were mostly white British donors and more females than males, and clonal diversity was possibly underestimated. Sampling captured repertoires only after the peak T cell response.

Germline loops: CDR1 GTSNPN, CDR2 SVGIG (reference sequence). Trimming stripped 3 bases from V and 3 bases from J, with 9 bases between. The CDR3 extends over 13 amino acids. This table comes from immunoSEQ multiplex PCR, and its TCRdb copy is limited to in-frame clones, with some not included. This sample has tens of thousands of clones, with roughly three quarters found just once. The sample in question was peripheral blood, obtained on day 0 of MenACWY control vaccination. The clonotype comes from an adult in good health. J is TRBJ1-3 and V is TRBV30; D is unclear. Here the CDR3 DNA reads TGTGCCTGGAGCCACATTGGTGGAAACACCATATATTTT. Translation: CAWSHIGGNTIYF.